Listed here is a single T cell receptor (beta chain). The antigen remains undetermined. With the 5' RACE reads reprocessed, TCRdb shows one record per CDR3 protein and no DNA. The clone table shows approximately 160,000 distinct CDR3 sequences, with the ten largest holding 2.5% to 3%. Per the germline V gene, CDR1 is MNHEY and CDR2 is SMNVEV (reference sequence). This CDR3 is built from 14 residues. The data were obtained in a study of monozygotic twins with inflammatory bowel disease. Regarding the study as a whole: Other individuals had fewer clonotypes in common with IBD patients than with healthy twins, especially with disease activity. IBD patients showed reduced TCRbeta diversity (inverse Simpson) versus healthy co-twins. Concordance status among twins (concordant versus discordant) showed no link to repertoire similarity, possibly from limited power.

Blood was drawn once per donor, and each sample measured approximately 2.5 ml. The chain employs TRBV27 and TRBJ2-1; TCRdb's D gene call, TRBD1, goes unchecked for lack of DNA. The receptor was isolated from a human donor with ulcerative colitis or Crohn's disease, or a healthy co-twin of an affected twin (not recorded which). The sample was blood. CDR3 sequence: CASSSGTLYNEQFF.